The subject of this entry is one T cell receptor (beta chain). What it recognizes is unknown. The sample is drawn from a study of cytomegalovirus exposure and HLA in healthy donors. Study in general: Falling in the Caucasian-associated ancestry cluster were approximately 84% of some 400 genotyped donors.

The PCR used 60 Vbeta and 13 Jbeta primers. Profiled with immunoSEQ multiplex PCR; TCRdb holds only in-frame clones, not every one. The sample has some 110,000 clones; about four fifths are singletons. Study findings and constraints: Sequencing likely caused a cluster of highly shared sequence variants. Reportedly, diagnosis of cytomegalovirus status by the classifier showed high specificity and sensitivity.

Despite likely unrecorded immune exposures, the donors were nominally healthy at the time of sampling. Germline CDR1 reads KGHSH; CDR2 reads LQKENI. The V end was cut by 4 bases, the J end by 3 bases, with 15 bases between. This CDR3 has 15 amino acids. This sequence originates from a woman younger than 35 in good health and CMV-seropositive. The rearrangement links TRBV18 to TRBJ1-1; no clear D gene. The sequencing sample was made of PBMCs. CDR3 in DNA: TGTGCCAGCTCACACAGCTCCCACGGGGACACTGAAGCTTTCTTT. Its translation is CASSHSSHGDTEAFF.